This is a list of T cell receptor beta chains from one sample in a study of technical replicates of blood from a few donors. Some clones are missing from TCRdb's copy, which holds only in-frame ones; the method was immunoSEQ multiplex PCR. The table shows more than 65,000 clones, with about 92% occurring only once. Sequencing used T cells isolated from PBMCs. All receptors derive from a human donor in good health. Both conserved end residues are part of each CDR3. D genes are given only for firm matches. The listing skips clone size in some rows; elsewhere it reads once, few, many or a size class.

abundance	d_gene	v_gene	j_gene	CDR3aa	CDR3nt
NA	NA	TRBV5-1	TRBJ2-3	CASSLEPAVGTDTQYF	TGCGCCAGCAGCTTGGAGCCAGCGGTGGGCACAGATACGCAGTATTTT
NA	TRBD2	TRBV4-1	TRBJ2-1	CASSDVTSGGRDEQFF	TGCGCCAGCAGCGATGTTACTAGCGGGGGTAGGGATGAGCAGTTCTTC
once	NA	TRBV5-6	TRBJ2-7	CASSLGGTYEQYF	TGTGCCAGCAGCTTGGGGGGCACCTACGAGCAGTACTTC
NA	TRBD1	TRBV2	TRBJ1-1	CASRDRDRAYPEAFF	TGTGCCAGCAGGGACCGGGACAGGGCGTACCCTGAAGCTTTCTTT
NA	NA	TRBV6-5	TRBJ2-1	CASRSTTNEQFF	TGTGCCAGCAGGTCTACGACAAATGAGCAGTTCTTC
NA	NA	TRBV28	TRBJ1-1	CASSTHGMNTEAFF	TGTGCCAGCAGTACCCACGGGATGAACACTGAAGCTTTCTTT
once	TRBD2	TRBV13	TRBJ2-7	CASSFASGRYEQYF	TGTGCCAGCAGCTTCGCTAGCGGGAGGTACGAGCAGTACTTC
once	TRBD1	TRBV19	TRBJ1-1	CASAGQGNTEAFF	TGTGCCAGTGCGGGACAGGGGAACACTGAAGCTTTCTTT
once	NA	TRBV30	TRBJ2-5	CASNRVGGETQYF	TGTGCATCAAACAGGGTAGGAGGAGAGACCCAGTACTTC
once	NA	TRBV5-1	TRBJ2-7	CASSLDGWLYEQYF	TGCGCCAGCAGCTTGGACGGGTGGCTCTACGAGCAGTACTTC